The 30 T cell receptor beta chains given below trace back to one sample, sequenced in a study of cytomegalovirus exposure and HLA in healthy donors. PCR involved 60 Vbeta and 13 Jbeta primers. TCRdb's copy holds only in-frame clones and misses some; the assay was immunoSEQ multiplex PCR. Of 200,000 or so clones listed, approximately 83% are singletons. The sequenced material came from PBMCs. The receptors stem from a girl between 10 and 17 years old in good health and CMV-seronegative.

This sequence joins TRBV5-6 and TRBJ2-4; the D gene is possibly TRBD1 (6 bases). Germline lookup yields CDR1 SGHDT and CDR2 YYEEEE. The CDR3 runs to 14 residues. With 4 bases removed from V and 8 bases from J, the gap between germline ends came to 16 bases. CDR3 nucleotide sequence: TGTGCCAGCAGCACCCCAGGGGTTCGGGACATTCAGTACTTC. Protein: CASSTPGVRDIQYF.

The chain combines TRBV6-5 with TRBJ2-5; 8 nucleotides align to TRBD2. Trimming cost V 0 bases and J 4 bases; bases outside gene matches: 7. The CDR3 extends over 16 amino acids. Germline assignment: CDR1 MNHEY and CDR2 SVGAGI. This CDR3 reads CASSYSFAGGGETQYF. The DNA for the CDR3 is TGTGCCAGCAGTTACTCGTTTGCGGGAGGAGGAGAGACCCAGTACTTC.

The V call is TRBV28, the J call TRBJ1-2, with 8 bases that match TRBD1. Germline CDR1 and CDR2: MDHEN and SYDVKM. The CDR3 extends over 14 amino acids. V lost 6 bases, J lost 2 bases, and 5 bases stayed unmatched. DNA of the CDR3: TGTGCCAGCAGCCCGGCAGGGGGCAACTATGGCTACACCTTC. Residues: CASSPAGGNYGYTF.

The genes are TRBV7-6 and TRBJ2-3; tentatively, D is TRBD1 (6 bases). Per germline, CDR1 SGHVS and CDR2 FNYEAQ. The CDR3 has 15 residues. Trimming removed 5 bases at V and 0 bases at J, with 12 bases between. The CDR3 region is CASSHNRASTDTQYF. In DNA form, the CDR3 reads TGTGCCAGCAGCCACAACAGGGCTAGCACAGATACGCAGTATTTT.

This clone showed up just a few times. Here the CDR3 reads CAWSAWGPAKNIQYF. CDR3 coding DNA: TGTGCCTGGAGCGCCTGGGGGCCCGCCAAAAACATTCAGTACTTC. V is TRBV30 and J is TRBJ2-4; TRBD1 is a possible D gene (6 bases). V shed 3 bases and J shed 1 base, with 13 bases lying between them. The CDR3 spans 15 residues. The germline V gene encodes CDR1 GTSNPN and CDR2 SVGIG (reference sequence).

The chain links TRBV18 to TRBJ2-2; possibly TRBD2 for D (6 bases). This CDR3 contains 15 residues. Germline CDR1 and CDR2: KGHSH and LQKENI. The ends were cut back, 3 bases at V and 2 bases at J, with 10 bases in the middle. DNA of the CDR3: TGTGCCAGCTCACCCGGAGGGTCCAACACCGGGGAGCTGTTTTTT. It codes for CASSPGGSNTGELFF.

The genes are TRBV13 and TRBJ2-7; 8 nucleotides match TRBD2. The junction had 5 bases not matched to a gene; V was cut back by 4 bases and J by 3 bases. Germline CDR1 is PRHDT and CDR2 is FYEKMQ (reference sequence). The CDR3 runs 14 residues. The CDR3 bases are TGTGCCAGCAGCTCGACTAGCGCCCACTACGAGCAGTACTTC. Protein: CASSSTSAHYEQYF.

The chain joins TRBV18 to TRBJ2-3; the D gene is possibly TRBD2 (6 bases). This CDR3 comprises 15 residues. V was shortened by 0 bases and J by 5 bases, with 12 bases between the two germline ends. Germline V gene data show CDR1 as KGHSH and CDR2 as LQKENI. CDR3: CASSPPAGLEDTQYF. The CDR3 DNA reads TGTGCCAGCTCACCACCGGCGGGGTTGGAAGATACGCAGTATTTT.

V is TRBV28 and J is TRBJ1-5; 7 bases agree with TRBD1. Germline assignment: CDR1 MDHEN and CDR2 SYDVKM. The V and J ends lost 3 bases and 4 bases, in that order; junction bases with no gene match: 6. CDR3 length equals 15 residues. CDR3 sequence (DNA): TGTGCCAGCAGTTTTCGGACAGGAGGGAATCAGCCCCAGCATTTT. Its translation is CASSFRTGGNQPQHF. The entire variable domain, with the rest obtained from reference TRBV28 and TRBJ1-5, is as follows: DVKVTQSSRYLVKRTGEKVFLECVQDMDHENMFWYRQDPGLGLRLIYFSYDVKMKEKGDIPEGYSVSREKKERFSLILESASTNQTSMYLCASSFRTGGNQPQHFGDGTRLSIL.

This sequence joins TRBV9 and TRBJ1-5; TRBD1 aligns across 9 bases. The CDR3 sequence is 14 residues long. Germline V gives CDR1 SGDLS, CDR2 YYNGEE. Germline trimming cut 3 bases from V and 6 bases from J; bases unmatched to any gene: 4. CDR3 sequence reads: CASSAGQGGQPQHF. Written as DNA, the CDR3 is TGTGCCAGCAGCGCGGGACAGGGAGGTCAGCCCCAGCATTTT.

The rearrangement joins TRBV5-1 to TRBJ2-3, with unresolved D. Germline-derived CDR1 and CDR2 are SGHRS and YFSETQ. V shed 4 bases and J shed 1 base, with 7 bases lying between them. The CDR3 totals 13 residues. The CDR3, as DNA: TGCGCCAGCAGCCCGCAGGGCACAGATACGCAGTATTTT. Its protein product is CASSPQGTDTQYF. The full variable domain, in which reference TRBV5-1 and TRBJ2-3 provide the parts outside the CDR3, is KAGVTQTPRYLIKTRGQQVTLSCSPISGHRSVSWYQQTPGQGLQFLFEYFSETQRNKGNFPGRFSGRQFSNSRSEMNVSTLELGDSALYLCASSPQGTDTQYFGPGTRLTVL.

As DNA, the CDR3 is TGTGCCAGCAGCTTAGTAGCTAACTATGGCTACACCTTC. Translated: CASSLVANYGYTF. This chain connects TRBV11-2 to TRBJ1-2; D not certain. Germline lookup yields CDR1 SGHAT and CDR2 FQNNGV. The CDR3 consists of 13 residues. Deletions cut 1 base from V and 0 bases from J, with 3 bases between.

The J gene is TRBJ2-5, the V gene TRBV7-7; 9 positions agree with TRBD2. The germline gives CDR1 SSHAT, CDR2 FNYEAQ (reference sequence). The V segment lost 7 bases and the J segment 4 bases; nucleotides outside the gene matches: 7. The CDR3 totals 14 residues. CDR3 nucleotides: TGTGCCAGCACCCGCGGGGGGGCAGGAGAGACCCAGTACTTC. It codes for CASTRGGAGETQYF.

The chain employs TRBV28 and TRBJ2-5; 10 nucleotides match TRBD1. The CDR3 is 19 residues long. J lost 3 bases, V lost 5 bases, and 18 bases had no gene match. In germline, CDR1 is MDHEN, CDR2 SYDVKM. CDR3 bases: TGTGCCAGCAGTCAGACAGGGGGCGATATAATGGAGTCGAAAGAGACCCAGTACTTC. Encoded protein: CASSQTGGDIMESKETQYF.

The CDR3 loop reads CASSATGAPNTEAFF. As DNA, the CDR3 is TGTGCCAGCAGTGCCACAGGGGCGCCGAACACTGAAGCTTTCTTT. The V and J genes are TRBV25-1 and TRBJ1-1; 7 bases fit TRBD1. V lost 4 bases, J lost 1 base, and 6 bases stayed unmatched. The V gene's germline CDR1 is MGHDK and CDR2 SYGVNS. The CDR3 has 15 residues.

The V and J genes are TRBV4-2 and TRBJ2-1, with 7 bases identical to TRBD1. Germline V CDR1 and CDR2: LGHNA, YNFKEQ. The CDR3 covers 16 residues. Losses at the gene ends were 1 base for V and 1 base for J; bases not matched to a gene: 4. CDR3 in amino acids: CASSQAGQKSYNEQFF. The CDR3 bases are TGTGCCAGCAGCCAAGCGGGACAGAAGTCCTACAATGAGCAGTTCTTC.

The chain recombines TRBV18 with TRBJ2-7, with TRBD2 as a possible D gene (5 bases). This CDR3 is built from 14 residues. CDR1 and CDR2 (germline): KGHSH, LQKENI. Trimming removed 6 bases from V and 3 bases from J, with 15 bases in between. The CDR3 protein is CASSPGRADYEQYF. The CDR3 nucleotides read TGTGCCAGCTCCCCCGGGCGGGCGGACTACGAGCAGTACTTC. Complete variable domain (other parts from reference TRBV18 and TRBJ2-7): NAGVMQNPRHLVRRRGQEARLRCSPMKGHSHVYWYRQLPEEGLKFMVYLQKENIIDESGMPKERFSAEFPKEGPSILRIQQVVRGDSAAYFCASSPGRADYEQYFGPGTRLTVT.

This chain uses TRBV11-2 with TRBJ1-2; possibly TRBD1 for D (6 bases). The CDR3 consists of 15 residues. With 1 base removed from V and 2 bases from J, the gap between germline ends came to 11 bases. Looked up from germline, CDR1 is SGHAT and CDR2 is FQNNGV. The CDR3 here is CASSLVRGGNYGYTF. In DNA form, the CDR3 reads TGTGCCAGCAGCTTAGTCCGAGGGGGAAACTATGGCTACACCTTC.

V is TRBV29-1 and J is TRBJ2-7, with a tentative D call TRBD1 (5 bases). CDR3 length: 13 residues. CDR1 SQVTM and CDR2 ANQGSEA come from the germline V gene. V lost 6 bases and J 6 bases, leaving 18 bases between the germline ends. This CDR3 reads CSVGGQGGSEQYF. CDR3 DNA: TGCAGCGTGGGTGGGCAGGGTGGAAGCGAGCAGTACTTC.

This clone appeared a few times. This chain connects TRBV5-4 to TRBJ1-4; D ambiguous. V was shortened by 5 bases and J by 0 bases, with 8 bases between the two germline ends. CDR3 length: 14 amino acids. Germline assignment: CDR1 SGHNT and CDR2 YYREEE (reference sequence). DNA for the CDR3: TGTGCCAGCAGGTCCGGGACAACTAATGAAAAACTGTTTTTT. Protein: CASRSGTTNEKLFF.

This chain uses TRBV7-3 with TRBJ1-2; 7 bases map to TRBD1. CDR3 length equals 13 residues. Germline CDR1 reads SGHTA; CDR2 reads FQGTGA. V dropped 3 bases and J dropped 8; count of bases not matched to a gene: 6. CDR3 coding DNA: TGTGCCAGCAGCTTTCTAGGGGGCGAAGGCTACACCTTC. This translates into CASSFLGGEGYTF.

The rearrangement joins TRBV27 to TRBJ1-1, with TRBD1 matching 9 bases. Germline V gene sequence: CDR1 MNHEY, CDR2 SMNVEV (reference sequence). V trimming: 5 bases; J trimming: 1 base; junction bases outside the gene matches: 14. The CDR3 runs to 18 residues. CDR3 region: CASSPLHVTGGANTEAFF. The CDR3 bases are TGTGCCAGCAGTCCCCTCCATGTAACAGGGGGCGCGAACACTGAAGCTTTCTTT.

This clone was recorded once. The chain couples TRBV5-1 to TRBJ1-5; 7 bases align to TRBD1. The CDR3 extends over 19 amino acids. Germline V gives CDR1 SGHRS, CDR2 YFSETQ. Trimming removed 6 bases from V and 0 bases from J; junction bases left unmatched: 18. The chain's CDR3 is CASITPRRDSQYSNQPQHF. CDR3 sequence (DNA): TGCGCCAGCATCACTCCCCGTCGGGACAGTCAATATAGCAATCAGCCCCAGCATTTT.

This rearrangement joins TRBV5-4 to TRBJ2-2, with TRBD1 matching over 12 bases. The CDR3 runs to 18 residues. Losses at the gene ends were 0 bases for V and 6 bases for J; bases not matched to a gene: 9. Germline V gene lookup returns CDR1 SGHNT and CDR2 YYREEE (reference sequence). The CDR3 loop is CASSLVSWGQGASGELFF. The CDR3 nucleotides read TGTGCCAGCAGCTTGGTCAGTTGGGGACAGGGGGCGTCCGGGGAGCTGTTTTTT.

The chain uses TRBV28 and TRBJ1-1; weak D call: TRBD1 (6 bases). CDR3 length: 19 amino acids. V was trimmed by 7 bases and J by 4 bases, leaving 31 bases between them. Germline CDR1 and CDR2: MDHEN and SYDVKM. As DNA, the CDR3 is TGTGCCAGCACCCATCTCCGGGACGGGGGGCGCTTAAGGTTCACTGAAGCTTTCTTT. Translation: CASTHLRDGGRLRFTEAFF.

In the case of this clone: Relative to the germline gene, one junction end is altered; a read error may explain this. The chain employs TRBV2 and TRBJ1-2; D not resolved. This CDR3 region has 14 residues. Germline CDR1 and CDR2: SNHLY and FYNNEI. CDR3: CASSKESKPYGYAF. DNA for the CDR3: TGTGCCAGCTCCAAGGAGAGCAAACCCTATGGCTACGCCTTC.

The V gene is TRBV7-9, the J gene TRBJ2-7; D remains ambiguous. CDR1 is SEHNR and CDR2 is FQNEAQ in the germline V gene (reference sequence). This CDR3 contains 14 residues. V was pared by 2 bases and J by 0 bases, with 8 bases between. DNA of the CDR3: TGTGCCAGCAGCTTAACCTCTAGCTCCTACGAGCAGTACTTC. Protein: CASSLTSSSYEQYF.

J is TRBJ1-2 and V is TRBV15; TRBD1 matches at 8 bases. Germline V gene data show CDR1 as LNHNV and CDR2 as YYDKDF (reference sequence). The CDR3 has 14 amino acids. Germline trimming cut 6 bases from V and 6 bases from J; bases unmatched to any gene: 9. DNA for the CDR3: TGTGCCACCAGGGATACCGGACAGGGCGATGGCTACACCTTC. It encodes CATRDTGQGDGYTF.

This chain joins TRBV5-1 and TRBJ1-2; tentatively, D is TRBD1 (6 bases). The V gene's germline CDR1 is SGHRS and CDR2 YFSETQ. V lost 0 bases, J lost 4 bases, and 16 bases lay in between. The CDR3 contains 16 residues. The CDR3 bases are TGCGCCAGCAGCTTGGCCCTAGGACAGCAACGCTATGGCTACACCTTC. Encoded protein: CASSLALGQQRYGYTF. Full variable domain (missing parts from reference TRBV5-1 and TRBJ1-2): KAGVTQTPRYLIKTRGQQVTLSCSPISGHRSVSWYQQTPGQGLQFLFEYFSETQRNKGNFPGRFSGRQFSNSRSEMNVSTLELGDSALYLCASSLALGQQRYGYTFGSGTRLTVV.

The CDR3 reads CASSEGRTFGEKLFF. The CDR3 bases are TGTGCCAGTAGTGAAGGCAGGACTTTCGGGGAAAAACTGTTTTTT. The rearrangement joins TRBV19 to TRBJ1-4, with no clear D. CDR1 is LNHDA and CDR2 is SQIVND in the germline V gene (reference sequence). CDR3 length equals 15 residues. V lost 5 bases to trimming and J lost 8 bases, with 18 bases between them.